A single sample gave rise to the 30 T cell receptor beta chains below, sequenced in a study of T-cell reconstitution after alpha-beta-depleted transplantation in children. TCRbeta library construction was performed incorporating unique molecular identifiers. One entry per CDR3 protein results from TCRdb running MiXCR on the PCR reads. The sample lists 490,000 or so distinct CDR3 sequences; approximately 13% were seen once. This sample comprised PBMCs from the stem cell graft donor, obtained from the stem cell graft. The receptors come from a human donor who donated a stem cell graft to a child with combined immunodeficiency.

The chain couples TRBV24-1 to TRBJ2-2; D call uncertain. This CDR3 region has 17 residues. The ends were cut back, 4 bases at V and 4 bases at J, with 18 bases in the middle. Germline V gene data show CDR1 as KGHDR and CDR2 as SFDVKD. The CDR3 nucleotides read TGTGCCACCAGTGACTCAGTGGTGGGGTGGAGCACCGGGGAGCTGTTTTTT. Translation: CATSDSVVGWSTGELFF.

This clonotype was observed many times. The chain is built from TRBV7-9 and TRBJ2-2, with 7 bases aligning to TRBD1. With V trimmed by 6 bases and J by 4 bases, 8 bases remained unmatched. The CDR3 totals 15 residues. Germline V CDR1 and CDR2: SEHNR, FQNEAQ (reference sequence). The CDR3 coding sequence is TGTGCCAGCAGACCTGGACAGGCGGGCACCGGGGAGCTGTTTTTT. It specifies CASRPGQAGTGELFF.

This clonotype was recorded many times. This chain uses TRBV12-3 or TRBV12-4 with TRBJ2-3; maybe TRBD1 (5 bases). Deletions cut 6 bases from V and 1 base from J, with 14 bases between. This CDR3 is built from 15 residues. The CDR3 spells CASRNQGSGTDTQYF. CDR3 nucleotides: TGTGCCAGCAGGAACCAGGGTTCGGGCACAGATACGCAGTATTTT.

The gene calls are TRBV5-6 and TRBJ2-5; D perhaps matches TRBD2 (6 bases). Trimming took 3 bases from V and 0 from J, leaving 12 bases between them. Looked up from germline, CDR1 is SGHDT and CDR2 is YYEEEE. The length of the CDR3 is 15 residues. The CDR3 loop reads CASSSLVADQETQYF. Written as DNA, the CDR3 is TGTGCCAGCAGCTCGTTGGTAGCGGACCAAGAGACCCAGTACTTC.

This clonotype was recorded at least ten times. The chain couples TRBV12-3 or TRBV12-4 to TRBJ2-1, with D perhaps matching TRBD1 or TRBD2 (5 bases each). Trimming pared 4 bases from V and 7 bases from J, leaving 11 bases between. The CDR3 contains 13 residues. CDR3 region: CASSWGYQNEQFF. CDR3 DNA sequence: TGTGCCAGCAGTTGGGGGTATCAGAATGAGCAGTTCTTC.

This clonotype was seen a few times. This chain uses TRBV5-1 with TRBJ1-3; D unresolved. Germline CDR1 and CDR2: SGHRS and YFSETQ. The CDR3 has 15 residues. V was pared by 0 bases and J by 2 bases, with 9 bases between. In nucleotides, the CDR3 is TGCGCCAGCAGCTTGGCCTCGGGAGCTGGAAACACCATATATTTT. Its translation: CASSLASGAGNTIYF.

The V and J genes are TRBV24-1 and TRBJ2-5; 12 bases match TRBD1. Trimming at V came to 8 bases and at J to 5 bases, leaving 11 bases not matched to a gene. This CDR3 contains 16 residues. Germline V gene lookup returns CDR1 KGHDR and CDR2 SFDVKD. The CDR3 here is CATNGPGQGALETQYF. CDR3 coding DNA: TGTGCCACCAATGGACCGGGACAGGGGGCTCTCGAGACCCAGTACTTC.

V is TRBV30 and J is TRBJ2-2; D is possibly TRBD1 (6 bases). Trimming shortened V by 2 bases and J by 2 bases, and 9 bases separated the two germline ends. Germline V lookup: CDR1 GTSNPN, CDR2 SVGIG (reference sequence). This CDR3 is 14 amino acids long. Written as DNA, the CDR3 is TGTGCCTGGAGTAGACAGGTTAACACCGGGGAGCTGTTTTTT. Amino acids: CAWSRQVNTGELFF.

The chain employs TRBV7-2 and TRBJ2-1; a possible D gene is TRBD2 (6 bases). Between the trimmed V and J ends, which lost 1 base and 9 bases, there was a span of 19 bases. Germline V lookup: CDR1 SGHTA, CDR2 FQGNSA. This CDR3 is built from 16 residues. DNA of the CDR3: TGTGCCAGCAGCTTAGTGGCGGACCCGAAGGGAGGTGAGCAGTTCTTC. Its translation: CASSLVADPKGGEQFF.

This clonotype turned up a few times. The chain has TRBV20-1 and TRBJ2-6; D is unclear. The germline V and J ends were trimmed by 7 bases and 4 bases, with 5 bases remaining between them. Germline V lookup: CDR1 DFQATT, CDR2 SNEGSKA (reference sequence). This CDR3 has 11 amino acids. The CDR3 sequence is CSVSGANVLTF. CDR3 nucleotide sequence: TGCAGTGTCTCGGGGGCCAACGTCCTGACTTTC.

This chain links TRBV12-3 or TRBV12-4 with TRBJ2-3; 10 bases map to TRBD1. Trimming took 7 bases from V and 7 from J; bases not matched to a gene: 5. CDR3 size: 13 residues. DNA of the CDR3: TGTGCCAGCACCGGGACAGGGGTCAATACGCAGTATTTT. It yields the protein CASTGTGVNTQYF.

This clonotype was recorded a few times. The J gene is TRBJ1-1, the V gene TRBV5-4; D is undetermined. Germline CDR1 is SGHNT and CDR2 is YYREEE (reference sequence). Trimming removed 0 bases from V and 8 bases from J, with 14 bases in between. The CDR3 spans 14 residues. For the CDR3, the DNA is TGTGCCAGCAGCTTGGGACCGGTTCCCAGGGAAGCTTTCTTT. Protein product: CASSLGPVPREAFF. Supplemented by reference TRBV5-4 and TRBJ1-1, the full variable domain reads ETGVTQSPTHLIKTRGQQVTLRCSSQSGHNTVSWYQQALGQGPQFIFQYYREEENGRGNFPPRFSGLQFPNYSSELNVNALELDDSALYLCASSLGPVPREAFFGQGTRLTVV.

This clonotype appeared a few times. CDR3 nucleotide sequence: TGTGCCAGCAGTTTACGACTGTCGAGCTCCTACAATGAGCAGTTCTTC. Residues: CASSLRLSSSYNEQFF. V gene TRBV12-3 or TRBV12-4 combines with J gene TRBJ2-1; no definite D call. Trimming shortened V by 2 bases and J by 0 bases, and 11 bases separated the two germline ends. CDR3 size: 16 residues.

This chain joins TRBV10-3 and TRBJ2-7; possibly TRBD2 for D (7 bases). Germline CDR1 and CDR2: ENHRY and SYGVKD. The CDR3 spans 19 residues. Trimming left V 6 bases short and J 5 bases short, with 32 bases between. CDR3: CAISTQGPSKGGSNNEQYF. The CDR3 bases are TGTGCCATCAGCACACAGGGTCCCTCGAAGGGCGGGAGCAACAACGAGCAGTACTTC.

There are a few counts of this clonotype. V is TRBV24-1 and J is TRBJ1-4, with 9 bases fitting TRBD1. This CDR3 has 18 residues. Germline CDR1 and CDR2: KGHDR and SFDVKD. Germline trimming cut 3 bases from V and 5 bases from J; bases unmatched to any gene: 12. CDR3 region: CATSDPRETGGGNEKLFF. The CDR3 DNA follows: TGTGCCACCAGTGATCCTCGGGAAACAGGGGGCGGAAATGAAAAACTGTTTTTT.

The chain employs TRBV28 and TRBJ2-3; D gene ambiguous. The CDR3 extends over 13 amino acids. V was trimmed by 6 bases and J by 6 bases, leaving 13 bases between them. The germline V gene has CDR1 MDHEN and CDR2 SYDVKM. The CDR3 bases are TGTGCCAGCAGCCTCTCTGGTTTGGATACGCAGTATTTT. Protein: CASSLSGLDTQYF. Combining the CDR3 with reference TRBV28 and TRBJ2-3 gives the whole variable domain DVKVTQSSRYLVKRTGEKVFLECVQDMDHENMFWYRQDPGLGLRLIYFSYDVKMKEKGDIPEGYSVSREKKERFSLILESASTNQTSMYLCASSLSGLDTQYFGPGTRLTVL.

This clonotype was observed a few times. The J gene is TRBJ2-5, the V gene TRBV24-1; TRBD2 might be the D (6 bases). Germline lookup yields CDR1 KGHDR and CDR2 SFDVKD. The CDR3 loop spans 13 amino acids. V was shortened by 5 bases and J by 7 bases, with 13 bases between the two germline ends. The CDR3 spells CATSAAGSGTQYF. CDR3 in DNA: TGTGCCACCAGTGCGGCGGGATCGGGGACCCAGTACTTC.

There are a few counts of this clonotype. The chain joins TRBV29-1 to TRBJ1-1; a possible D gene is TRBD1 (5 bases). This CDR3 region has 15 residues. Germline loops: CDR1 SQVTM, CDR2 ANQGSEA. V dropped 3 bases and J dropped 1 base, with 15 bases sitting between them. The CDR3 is CSVESRGKTNTEAFF. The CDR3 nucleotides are TGCAGCGTTGAGAGTCGGGGGAAAACGAACACTGAAGCTTTCTTT.

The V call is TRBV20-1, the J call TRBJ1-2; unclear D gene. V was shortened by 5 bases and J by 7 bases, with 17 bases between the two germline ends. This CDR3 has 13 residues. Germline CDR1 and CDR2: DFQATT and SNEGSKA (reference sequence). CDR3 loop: CSAGRTDYVGYTF. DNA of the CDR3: TGCAGTGCTGGAAGGACCGATTATGTTGGCTACACCTTC.

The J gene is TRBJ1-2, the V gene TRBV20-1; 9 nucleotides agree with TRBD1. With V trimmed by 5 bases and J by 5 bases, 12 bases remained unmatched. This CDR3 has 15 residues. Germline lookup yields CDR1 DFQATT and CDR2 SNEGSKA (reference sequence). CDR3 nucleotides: TGCAGTGCTTTGGACCGGGACAGGGCAATTTATGGCTACACCTTC. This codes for CSALDRDRAIYGYTF.

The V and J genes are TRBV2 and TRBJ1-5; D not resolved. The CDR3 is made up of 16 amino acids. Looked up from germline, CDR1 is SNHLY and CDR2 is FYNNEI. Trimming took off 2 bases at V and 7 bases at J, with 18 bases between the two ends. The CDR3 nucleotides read TGTGCCAGCAGTGAATACAGAGGCGGGAGGTACCAGCCCCAGCATTTT. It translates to CASSEYRGGRYQPQHF.

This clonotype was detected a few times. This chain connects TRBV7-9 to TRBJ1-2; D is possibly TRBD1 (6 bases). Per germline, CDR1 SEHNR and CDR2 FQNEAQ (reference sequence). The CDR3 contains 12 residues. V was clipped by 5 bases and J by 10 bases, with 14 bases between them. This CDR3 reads CASSPTGTTYTF. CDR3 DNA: TGTGCCAGCAGCCCGACCGGGACAACCTACACCTTC.

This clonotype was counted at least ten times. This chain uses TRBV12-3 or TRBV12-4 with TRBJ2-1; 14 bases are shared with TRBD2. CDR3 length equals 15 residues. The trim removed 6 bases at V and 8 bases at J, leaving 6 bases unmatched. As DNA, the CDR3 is TGTGCCAGCAGGGGACTAGCGGGAGCCCACCATGAGCAGTTCTTC. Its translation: CASRGLAGAHHEQFF.

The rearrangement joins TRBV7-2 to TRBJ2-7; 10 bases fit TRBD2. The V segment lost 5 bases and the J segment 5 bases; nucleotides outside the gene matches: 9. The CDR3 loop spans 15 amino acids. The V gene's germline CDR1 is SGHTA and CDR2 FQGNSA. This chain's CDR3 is CASSKTSGNIDEQYF. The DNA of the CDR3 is TGTGCCAGCAGCAAAACTAGCGGGAACATAGACGAGCAGTACTTC.

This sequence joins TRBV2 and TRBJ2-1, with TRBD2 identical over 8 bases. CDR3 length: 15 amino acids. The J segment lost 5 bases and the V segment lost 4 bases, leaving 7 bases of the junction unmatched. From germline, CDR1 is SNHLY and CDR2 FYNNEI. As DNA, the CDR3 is TGTGCCAGCAGTGCCCGACTAGCGAGAAACAATGAGCAGTTCTTC. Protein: CASSARLARNNEQFF.

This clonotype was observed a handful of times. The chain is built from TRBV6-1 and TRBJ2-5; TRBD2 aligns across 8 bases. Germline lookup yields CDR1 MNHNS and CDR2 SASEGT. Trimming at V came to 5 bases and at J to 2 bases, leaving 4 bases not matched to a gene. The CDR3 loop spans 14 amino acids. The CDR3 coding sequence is TGTGCCAGCAGTAAACTAGCGGTGCAAGAGACCCAGTACTTC. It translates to CASSKLAVQETQYF.

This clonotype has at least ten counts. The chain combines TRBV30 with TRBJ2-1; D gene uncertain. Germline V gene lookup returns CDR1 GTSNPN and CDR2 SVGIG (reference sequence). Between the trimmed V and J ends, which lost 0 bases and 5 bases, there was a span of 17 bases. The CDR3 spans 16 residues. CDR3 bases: TGTGCCTGGAGTGTACTGCCAAGCTGGGCTAACAATGAGCAGTTCTTC. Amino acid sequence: CAWSVLPSWANNEQFF.

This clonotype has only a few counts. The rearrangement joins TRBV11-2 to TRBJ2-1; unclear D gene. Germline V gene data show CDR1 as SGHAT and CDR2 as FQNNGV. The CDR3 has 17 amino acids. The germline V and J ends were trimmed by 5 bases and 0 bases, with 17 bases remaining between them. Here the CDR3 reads CASSESNWPDSYNEQFF. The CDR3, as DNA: TGTGCCAGCAGCGAAAGTAACTGGCCCGACTCCTACAATGAGCAGTTCTTC.

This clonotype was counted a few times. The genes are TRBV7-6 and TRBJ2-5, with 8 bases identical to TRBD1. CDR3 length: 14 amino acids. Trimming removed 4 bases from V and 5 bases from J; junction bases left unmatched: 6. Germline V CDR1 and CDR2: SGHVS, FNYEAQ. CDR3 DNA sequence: TGTGCCAGCAGCTCAGCTGACAGGGGTGAGACCCAGTACTTC. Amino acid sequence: CASSSADRGETQYF. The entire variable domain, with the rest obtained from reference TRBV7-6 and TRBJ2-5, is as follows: GAGVSQSPRYKVTKRGQDVALRCDPISGHVSLYWYRQALGQGPEFLTYFNYEAQQDKSGLPNDRFSAERPEGSISTLTIQRTEQRDSAMYRCASSSADRGETQYFGPGTRLLVL.

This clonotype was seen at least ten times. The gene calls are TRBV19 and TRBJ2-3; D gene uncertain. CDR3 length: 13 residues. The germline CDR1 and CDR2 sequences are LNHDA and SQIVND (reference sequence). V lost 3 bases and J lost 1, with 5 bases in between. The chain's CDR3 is CASSMAGTDTQYF. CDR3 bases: TGTGCCAGTAGTATGGCAGGCACAGATACGCAGTATTTT. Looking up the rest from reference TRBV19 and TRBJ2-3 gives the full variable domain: DGGITQSPKYLFRKEGQNVTLSCEQNLNHDAMYWYRQDPGQGLRLIYYSQIVNDFQKGDIAEGYSVSREKKESFPLTVTSAQKNPTAFYLCASSMAGTDTQYFGPGTRLTVL.